Sequencing of this T cell receptor beta chain was carried out in a study of blood T cell repertoires in COVID-19. The table came from immunoSEQ multiplex PCR; TCRdb's copy has only in-frame clones and leaves some out. The profile shows 100,000 or so clones, about nine tenths of them singletons. This CDR3 region has 16 residues. V was shortened by 0 bases and J by 3 bases, with 14 bases between the two germline ends. Germline CDR1 LGHDT, CDR2 YNNKEL (reference sequence). This sequence joins TRBV3-1 (or the pseudogene TRBV3-2) and TRBJ1-2; D might be TRBD1 (5 bases). The receptor's source is a woman in her forties or fifties in a cohort sampled during active COVID-19. Sequenced input: peripheral blood. The CDR3 sequence is CASSQDAGGWDYGYTF. CDR3 DNA sequence: TGTGCCAGCAGCCAAGATGCGGGGGGTTGGGACTATGGCTACACCTTC.